The 32 T cell receptor beta chains below all came from one sample that was sequenced in a study of Ad26.COV2.S vaccination and SARS-CoV-2 variants. Profiling relied on immunoSEQ multiplex PCR, and the TCRdb table lists in-frame clones only, not all of them. Of about 480,000 clones listed, roughly nine tenths are singletons. The sample's treatment: roughly 20 received Ad26.COV2.S at low or high dose, single or two shots; about five received placebo; per-sample allocation not given. Day 63 following the first vaccine or placebo injection was when the samples were taken. The source was peripheral blood, collected in a trial of Ad26.COV2.S vaccine versus placebo. These receptors came from a person aged 18-60 years who received the Ad26.COV2.S COVID-19 vaccine or a placebo.

V usage is TRBV27 and J usage is TRBJ2-2; D gene ambiguous. CDR1 and CDR2 from the germline V gene are MNHEY and SMNVEV (reference sequence). V was shortened by 5 bases and J by 3 bases, with 10 bases between the two germline ends. CDR3 length equals 14 residues. This CDR3 is CASSPNGYTGELFF. CDR3 coding DNA: TGTGCCAGCAGTCCCAACGGATACACCGGGGAGCTGTTTTTT.

This clone was observed a few times. This rearrangement joins TRBV29-1 to TRBJ2-7; 9 nucleotides line up with TRBD1. The junction had 5 bases not matched to a gene; V was cut back by 4 bases and J by 4 bases. Per the germline V gene, CDR1 is SQVTM and CDR2 is ANQGSEA. This CDR3 is 13 amino acids long. The CDR3 DNA sequence: TGCAGCGTTGCGGGACAGGGAAGATACGAGCAGTACTTC. Its protein product is CSVAGQGRYEQYF.

This rearrangement joins TRBV25-1 to TRBJ1-4, with D possibly being TRBD1 (5 bases). V lost 7 bases and J 4 bases, leaving 19 bases between the germline ends. Germline CDR1 reads MGHDK; CDR2 reads SYGVNS. This CDR3 region has 16 residues. The CDR3 bases are TGTGCCAGCACCATGGGAGGGGTCGTAGGTAATGAAAAACTGTTTTTT. Translation gives CASTMGGVVGNEKLFF.

The rearrangement uses TRBV30 and TRBJ1-5; D is ambiguous. Trimming removed 1 base from V and 1 base from J, with 8 bases in between. The CDR3 consists of 14 residues. CDR1 and CDR2 (germline): GTSNPN, SVGIG (reference sequence). The CDR3 loop reads CAWSGGNSNQPQHF. CDR3 coding DNA: TGTGCCTGGAGTGGAGGGAACAGCAATCAGCCCCAGCATTTT.

A single count supports this clone. V usage is TRBV19 and J usage is TRBJ2-1; D may be TRBD1 (5 bases). This CDR3 has 16 residues. Germline CDR1 and CDR2: LNHDA and SQIVND (reference sequence). V lost 3 bases and J 9 bases, leaving 21 bases between the germline ends. The CDR3 is CASSIAAGNLLREQFF. The CDR3 DNA sequence: TGTGCCAGTAGTATTGCCGCAGGGAATCTTCTCCGTGAGCAGTTCTTC.

The chain carries TRBV27 and TRBJ2-1; D tentatively reads TRBD1 or TRBD2 (6 bases each). This CDR3 region has 18 residues. Germline CDR1 MNHEY, CDR2 SMNVEV (reference sequence). Deletions cut 9 bases from V and 0 bases from J, with 24 bases between. The CDR3 here is CARGGTKLPRSSYNEQFF. In nucleotides, the CDR3 is TGTGCCAGGGGGGGCACGAAGCTACCTCGGAGCTCCTACAATGAGCAGTTCTTC.

The chain couples TRBV4-2 to TRBJ2-3; D gene uncertain. Trimming took off 5 bases at V and 1 base at J, with 16 bases between the two ends. The germline V gene has CDR1 LGHNA and CDR2 YNFKEQ. The CDR3 covers 16 residues. The CDR3 protein is CASSAQGGWGTDTQYF. In nucleotides, the CDR3 is TGTGCCAGCAGCGCACAAGGTGGTTGGGGCACAGATACGCAGTATTTT.

The rearrangement joins TRBV4-3 to TRBJ1-6; D unresolved. The CDR3 contains 14 residues. V was clipped by 2 bases and J by 7 bases, with 9 bases between them. CDR1 and CDR2 (germline): LGHNA, YSLEER. The CDR3 nucleotides read TGCGCCAGCAGCCAATTTCTTCAGAATTCACCCCTCCACTTT. Amino acid sequence: CASSQFLQNSPLHF.

The chain recombines TRBV29-1 with TRBJ2-3, with D perhaps TRBD2 (6 bases). This CDR3 contains 13 residues. The V and J ends lost 5 bases and 0 bases respectively, with 9 bases between them. Germline V gives CDR1 SQVTM, CDR2 ANQGSEA. The CDR3 DNA reads TGCAGCGTTATGGCGGGGAGCACAGATACGCAGTATTTT. This gives the protein CSVMAGSTDTQYF.

The V and J genes are TRBV10-3 and TRBJ2-7, with TRBD2 identical over 11 bases. The CDR3 is 15 residues long. Germline CDR1 and CDR2: ENHRY and SYGVKD. Trimming took 6 bases from V and 5 from J; bases not matched to a gene: 9. The CDR3 nucleotides are TGTGCCATCAGGGGAACGACTAGCGGGGCCCACGAGCAGTACTTC. The encoded protein is CAIRGTTSGAHEQYF.

This clone was seen once. V is TRBV6-2 or TRBV6-3 and J is TRBJ2-7; D is ambiguous. Trimming removed 0 bases at V and 1 base at J, with 10 bases between. This CDR3 has 15 residues. The germline V gene encodes CDR1 MNHEY and CDR2 SVGEGT. The CDR3 loop is CASSYSIGQSYEQYF. The CDR3 DNA reads as TGTGCCAGCAGTTACTCGATCGGGCAGTCCTACGAGCAGTACTTC.

This chain links TRBV2 with TRBJ2-1, with a possible D match to TRBD2 (6 bases). The CDR3 length is 15 residues. CDR1 is SNHLY, CDR2 FYNNEI, per germline. The ends were cut back, 6 bases at V and 0 bases at J, with 12 bases in the middle. CDR3 sequence: CASSRLESSYNEQFF. The CDR3 DNA is TGTGCCAGCAGCCGACTAGAAAGCTCCTACAATGAGCAGTTCTTC.

The J gene is TRBJ2-1, the V gene TRBV29-1; D is unclear. Germline CDR1 is SQVTM and CDR2 is ANQGSEA. V was trimmed by 7 bases and J by 12 bases, leaving 19 bases between them. The CDR3 runs 12 residues. DNA for the CDR3: TGCAGCGCCCATGTCTCGGCGGATGCGCAGTTCTTC. Its translation is CSAHVSADAQFF.

J is TRBJ2-4 and V is TRBV27; 7 bases align to TRBD2. J lost 9 bases, V lost 2 bases, and 4 bases had no gene match. Germline lookup yields CDR1 MNHEY and CDR2 SMNVEV (reference sequence). This CDR3 has 13 residues. The CDR3 is CASSLPGGIIQYF. The DNA for the CDR3 is TGTGCCAGCAGTTTACCGGGAGGAATCATTCAGTACTTC.

J is TRBJ1-5 and V is TRBV5-6; the D is unclear. CDR1 and CDR2 (germline): SGHDT, YYEEEE. V dropped 0 bases and J dropped 5 bases, with 6 bases sitting between them. The CDR3 contains 13 residues. The CDR3: CASSLGVHQPQHF. Written as DNA, the CDR3 is TGTGCCAGCAGCTTGGGAGTCCATCAGCCCCAGCATTTT. The full variable domain, its missing parts supplied by reference TRBV5-6 and TRBJ1-5, is DAGVTQSPTHLIKTRGQQVTLRCSPKSGHDTVSWYQQALGQGPQFIFQYYEEEERQRGNFPDRFSGHQFPNYSSELNVNALLLGDSALYLCASSLGVHQPQHFGDGTRLSIL.

The rearrangement joins TRBV3-1 (or the pseudogene TRBV3-2) to TRBJ2-3; 10 bases align to TRBD2. Trimming removed 3 bases from V and 3 bases from J; junction bases left unmatched: 9. This CDR3 region has 17 residues. CDR1 is LGHDT and CDR2 is YNNKEL in the germline V gene (reference sequence). The CDR3 here is CASSQGALAGVTDTQYF. Written as DNA, the CDR3 is TGTGCCAGCAGCCAGGGTGCCCTAGCGGGAGTGACAGATACGCAGTATTTT.

This chain links TRBV7-2 with TRBJ2-7; 7 bases map to TRBD2. Germline V gene lookup returns CDR1 SGHTA and CDR2 FQGNSA. Trimming cost V 5 bases and J 3 bases; bases outside gene matches: 7. CDR3 length equals 14 residues. DNA for the CDR3: TGTGCCAGCAGCCTCGGACTAGGGCTCTACGAGCAGTACTTC. It codes for CASSLGLGLYEQYF.

This chain joins TRBV7-2 and TRBJ1-4; no definite D call. The CDR3 covers 14 residues. Germline V CDR1 and CDR2: SGHTA, FQGNSA. Trimming shortened V by 0 bases and J by 3 bases, and 5 bases separated the two germline ends. Here the CDR3 DNA reads TGTGCCAGCAGCTTAGCCGGTCCTAATGAAAAACTGTTTTTT. Translated, it gives CASSLAGPNEKLFF.

The gene calls are TRBV30 and TRBJ2-1; D might be TRBD1 or TRBD2, each matching 5 bases. The V gene lost 1 base and the J gene lost 2 bases, with 12 bases spanning the gap. This CDR3 contains 15 residues. Germline CDR1 GTSNPN, CDR2 SVGIG (reference sequence). CDR3 amino acids: CAWSGTRGTYNEQFF. CDR3 DNA sequence: TGTGCCTGGAGTGGCACTAGGGGAACCTACAATGAGCAGTTCTTC. The full variable domain, with the rest looked up from reference TRBV30 and TRBJ2-1, is SQTIHQWPATLVQPVGSPLSLECTVEGTSNPNLYWYRQAAGRGLQLLFYSVGIGQISSEVPQNLSASRPQDRQFILSSKKLLLSDSGFYLCAWSGTRGTYNEQFFGPGTRLTVL.

In this sample, this clone turned up a few times. CDR3 coding DNA: TGTGCCAGCTCACCGTACGCTGTTCAAGAGACCCAGTACTTC. It is translated as CASSPYAVQETQYF. The chain is built from TRBV18 and TRBJ2-5; D not certain. Per germline, CDR1 KGHSH and CDR2 LQKENI. This CDR3 spans 14 amino acids. The V gene lost 3 bases and the J gene lost 2 bases, with 10 bases spanning the gap.

J is TRBJ1-5 and V is TRBV19, with D unresolved. The CDR3 contains 15 residues. Germline CDR1 and CDR2: LNHDA and SQIVND (reference sequence). The germline V and J ends were trimmed by 3 bases and 1 base, with 10 bases remaining between them. This chain's CDR3 is CASSIGGGSNQPQHF. The CDR3 coding sequence is TGTGCCAGTAGTATTGGAGGAGGGAGCAATCAGCCCCAGCATTTT.

The chain employs TRBV28 and TRBJ1-6; D is possibly TRBD1 (5 bases). CDR1 and CDR2 (germline): MDHEN, SYDVKM. Trimming shortened V by 5 bases and J by 5 bases, and 19 bases separated the two germline ends. This CDR3 has 17 amino acids. The CDR3 region has the DNA TGTGCCAGCAGTGGGACCGGGACGGACTACCATAATTCACCCCTCCACTTT. Translated: CASSGTGTDYHNSPLHF. Looking up the rest from reference TRBV28 and TRBJ1-6 gives the full variable domain: DVKVTQSSRYLVKRTGEKVFLECVQDMDHENMFWYRQDPGLGLRLIYFSYDVKMKEKGDIPEGYSVSREKKERFSLILESASTNQTSMYLCASSGTGTDYHNSPLHFGNGTRLTVT.

The CDR3 protein is CASSPEGSYNSPLHF. CDR3 DNA sequence: TGTGCCAGCAGTCCCGAAGGATCCTATAATTCACCCCTCCACTTT. This chain uses TRBV6-5 with TRBJ1-6; D uncertain. This CDR3 contains 15 residues. Trimming left V 5 bases short and J 1 base short, with 9 bases between. CDR1 and CDR2 (germline): MNHEY, SVGAGI.

As DNA, the CDR3 is TGTGCCAGCAGCCGCACAGTCGGGACAGGGTCGAGCGGGGAGCTGTTTTTT. Amino acids: CASSRTVGTGSSGELFF. This sequence joins TRBV11-2 and TRBJ2-2; 9 nucleotides align to TRBD1. Germline trimming cut 5 bases from V and 7 bases from J; bases unmatched to any gene: 14. The CDR3 has 17 residues. The germline V gene encodes CDR1 SGHAT and CDR2 FQNNGV. Using reference TRBV11-2 and TRBJ2-2 for the parts outside the CDR3, the full variable domain is EAGVAQSPRYKIIEKRQSVAFWCNPISGHATLYWYQQILGQGPKLLIQFQNNGVVDDSQLPKDRFSAERLKGVDSTLKIQPAKLEDSAVYLCASSRTVGTGSSGELFFGEGSRLTVL.

The chain is built from TRBV5-1 and TRBJ1-4; no definite D call. V was trimmed by 3 bases and J by 0 bases, leaving 9 bases between them. Germline V lookup: CDR1 SGHRS, CDR2 YFSETQ. This CDR3 contains 15 residues. The CDR3 nucleotides read TGCGCCAGCAGCTCAGGTGCGGCAACTAATGAAAAACTGTTTTTT. This translates into CASSSGAATNEKLFF.

The chain employs TRBV28 and TRBJ2-3; D ambiguous. The CDR3 is 14 residues long. CDR1 is MDHEN, CDR2 SYDVKM, per germline. Trimming stripped 2 bases from V and 8 bases from J, with 14 bases between. CDR3 nucleotides: TGTGCCAGCAGTTTAGGCCCAACTCTTGGTACGCAGTATTTT. This codes for CASSLGPTLGTQYF.

This clone was detected once. V gene TRBV5-4 combines with J gene TRBJ2-5, with D hard to call. The CDR3 length is 11 residues. V lost 3 bases and J lost 3, with 3 bases in between. CDR1 is SGHNT and CDR2 is YYREEE in the germline V gene (reference sequence). The CDR3 loop reads CASSYEETQYF. The CDR3 DNA follows: TGTGCCAGCAGCTACGAAGAGACCCAGTACTTC.

V is TRBV27 and J is TRBJ1-5, with 7 bases matching TRBD1. Losses at the gene ends were 4 bases for V and 2 bases for J; bases not matched to a gene: 5. The CDR3 has 15 residues. Looked up from germline, CDR1 is MNHEY and CDR2 is SMNVEV (reference sequence). This CDR3 reads CASSWRGLGNQPQHF. Written as DNA, the CDR3 is TGTGCCAGCAGTTGGAGGGGGCTCGGCAATCAGCCCCAGCATTTT.

This clone has a single count. This sequence joins TRBV30 and TRBJ1-5; possible D gene TRBD1, 6 bases. This CDR3 comprises 14 residues. The V end lost 3 bases, the J end lost 3 bases, and 12 bases lay between the germline ends. CDR1 is GTSNPN, CDR2 SVGIG, per germline (reference sequence). The CDR3 DNA reads as TGTGCCTGGAGGGAGGACAGTAACAATCAGCCCCAGCATTTT. Its translation is CAWREDSNNQPQHF.

The chain carries TRBV3-1 (or the pseudogene TRBV3-2) and TRBJ2-2; TRBD2 matches 9 bases. This CDR3 is 16 amino acids long. The trim removed 1 base at V and 1 base at J, leaving 1 base unmatched. Germline CDR1 and CDR2: LGHDT and YNNKEL (reference sequence). The CDR3 loop reads CASSQVSGRNTGELFF. The CDR3 region has the DNA TGTGCCAGCAGCCAAGTTAGCGGGAGGAACACCGGGGAGCTGTTTTTT.

The chain carries TRBV30 and TRBJ1-2, with a tentative D call TRBD1 (5 bases). The germline CDR1 and CDR2 sequences are GTSNPN and SVGIG (reference sequence). Trimming took 3 bases from V and 13 from J, leaving 24 bases between them. The CDR3 has 14 amino acids. CDR3 residues: CAWRTYGRWDGSTF. The CDR3 DNA reads as TGTGCCTGGAGAACGTACGGACGTTGGGACGGGAGCACCTTC.

The V call is TRBV7-3, the J call TRBJ2-7; D is unclear. The CDR3 is 13 residues long. Germline loops: CDR1 SGHTA, CDR2 FQGTGA. V was cut by 5 bases and J by 2 bases, with 10 bases left in between. The CDR3 is CASSPQSPYEQYF. For the CDR3, the DNA is TGTGCCAGCAGCCCCCAATCCCCCTACGAGCAGTACTTC.